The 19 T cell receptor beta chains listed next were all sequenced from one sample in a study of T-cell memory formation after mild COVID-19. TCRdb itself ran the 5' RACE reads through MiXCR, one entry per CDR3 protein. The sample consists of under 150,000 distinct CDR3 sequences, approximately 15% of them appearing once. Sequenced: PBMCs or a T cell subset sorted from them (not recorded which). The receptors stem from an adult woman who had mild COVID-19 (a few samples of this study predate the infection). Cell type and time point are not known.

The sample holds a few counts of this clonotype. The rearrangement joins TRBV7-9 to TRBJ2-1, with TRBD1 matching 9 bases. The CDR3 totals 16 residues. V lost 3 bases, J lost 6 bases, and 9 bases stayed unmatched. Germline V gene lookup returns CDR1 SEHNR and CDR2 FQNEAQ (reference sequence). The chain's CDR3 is CASSLIGTGTRNEQFF. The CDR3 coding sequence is TGTGCCAGCAGCTTGATCGGGACAGGGACGCGCAATGAGCAGTTCTTC.

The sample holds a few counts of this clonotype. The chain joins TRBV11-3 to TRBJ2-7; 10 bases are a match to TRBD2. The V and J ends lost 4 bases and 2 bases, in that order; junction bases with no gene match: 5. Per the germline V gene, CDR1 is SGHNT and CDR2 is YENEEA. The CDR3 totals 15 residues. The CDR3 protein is CASSSSSGGTYEQYF. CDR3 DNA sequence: TGTGCCAGCAGCTCCTCTAGCGGGGGCACCTACGAGCAGTACTTC.

The DNA of the CDR3 is TGTGCCAGCAGCCCCGACAGGGTCGATAATTCACCCCTCCACTTT. It specifies CASSPDRVDNSPLHF. The V gene is TRBV3-1, the J gene TRBJ1-6; TRBD1 matches 7 bases. With 4 bases clipped from V and 5 bases from J, the junction kept 5 bases outside the gene matches. Germline-derived CDR1 and CDR2 are LGHDT and YNNKEL (reference sequence). The CDR3 has 15 residues.

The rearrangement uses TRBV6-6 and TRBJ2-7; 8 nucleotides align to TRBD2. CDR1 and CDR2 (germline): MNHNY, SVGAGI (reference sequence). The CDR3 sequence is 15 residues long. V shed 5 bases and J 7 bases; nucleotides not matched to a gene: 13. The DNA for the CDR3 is TGTGCCAGCAGTGAAACACGAGCGGGAGTAGAAGAGCAGTACTTC. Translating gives CASSETRAGVEEQYF.

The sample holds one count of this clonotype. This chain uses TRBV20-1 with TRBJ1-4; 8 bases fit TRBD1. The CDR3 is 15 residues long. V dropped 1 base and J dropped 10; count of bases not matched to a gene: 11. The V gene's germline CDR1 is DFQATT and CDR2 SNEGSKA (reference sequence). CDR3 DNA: TGCAGTGCTAGAGGCGCGACAGGGGCGATAGGAAAACTGTTTTTT. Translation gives CSARGATGAIGKLFF.

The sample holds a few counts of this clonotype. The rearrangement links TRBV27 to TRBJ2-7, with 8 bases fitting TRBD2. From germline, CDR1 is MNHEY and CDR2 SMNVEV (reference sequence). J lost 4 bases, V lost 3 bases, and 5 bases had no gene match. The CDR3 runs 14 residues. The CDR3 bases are TGTGCCAGCAGTTTTGTAGCGGGAACATACGAGCAGTACTTC. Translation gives CASSFVAGTYEQYF.

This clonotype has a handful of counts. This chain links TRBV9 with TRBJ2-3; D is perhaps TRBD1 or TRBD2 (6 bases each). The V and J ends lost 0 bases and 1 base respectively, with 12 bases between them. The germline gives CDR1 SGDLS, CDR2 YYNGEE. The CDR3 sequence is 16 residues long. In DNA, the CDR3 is TGTGCCAGCAGCGTAGGGTCGGGGGCTGGCACAGATACGCAGTATTTT. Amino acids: CASSVGSGAGTDTQYF.

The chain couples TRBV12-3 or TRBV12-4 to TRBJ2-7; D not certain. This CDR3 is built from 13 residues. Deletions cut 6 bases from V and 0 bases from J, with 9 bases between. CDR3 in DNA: TGTGCCAGCAGCACGTGGGGCTCCTACGAGCAGTACTTC. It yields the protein CASSTWGSYEQYF.

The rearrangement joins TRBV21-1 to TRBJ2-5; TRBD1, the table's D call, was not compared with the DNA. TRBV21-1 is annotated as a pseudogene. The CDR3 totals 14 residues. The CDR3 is CASSKSSGQGTQYF. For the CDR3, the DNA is TGTGCCAGCAGCAAGTCGAGTGGGCAGGGGACCCAGTACTTC.

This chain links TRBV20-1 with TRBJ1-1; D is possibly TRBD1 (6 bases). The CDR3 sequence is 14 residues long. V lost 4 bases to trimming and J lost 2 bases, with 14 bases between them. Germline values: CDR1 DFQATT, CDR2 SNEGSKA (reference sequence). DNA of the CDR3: TGCAGTGCTAAAGAGGGACACCAAAACACTGAAGCTTTCTTT. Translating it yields CSAKEGHQNTEAFF.

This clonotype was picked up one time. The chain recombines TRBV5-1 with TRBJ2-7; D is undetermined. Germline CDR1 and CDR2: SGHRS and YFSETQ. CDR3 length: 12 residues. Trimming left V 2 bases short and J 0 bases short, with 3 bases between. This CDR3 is CASSFDSYEQYF. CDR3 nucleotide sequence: TGCGCCAGCAGCTTCGACTCCTACGAGCAGTACTTC.

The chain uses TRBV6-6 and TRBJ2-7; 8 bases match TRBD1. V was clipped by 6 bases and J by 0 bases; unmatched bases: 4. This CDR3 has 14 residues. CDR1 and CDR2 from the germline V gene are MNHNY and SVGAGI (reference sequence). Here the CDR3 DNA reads TGTGCCAGCAGAGGACAGGGAACCTCCTACGAGCAGTACTTC. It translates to CASRGQGTSYEQYF.

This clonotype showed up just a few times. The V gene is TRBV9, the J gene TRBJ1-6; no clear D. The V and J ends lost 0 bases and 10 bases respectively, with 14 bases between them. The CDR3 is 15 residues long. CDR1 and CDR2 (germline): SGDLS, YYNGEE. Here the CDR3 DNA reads TGTGCCAGCAGCGTAGATTCTGTAGTTGGATCACCCCTCCACTTT. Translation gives CASSVDSVVGSPLHF. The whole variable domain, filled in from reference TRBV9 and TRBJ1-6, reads DSGVTQTPKHLITATGQRVTLRCSPRSGDLSVYWYQQSLDQGLQFLIQYYNGEERAKGNILERFSAQQFPDLHSELNLSSLELGDSALYFCASSVDSVVGSPLHFGNGTRLTVT.

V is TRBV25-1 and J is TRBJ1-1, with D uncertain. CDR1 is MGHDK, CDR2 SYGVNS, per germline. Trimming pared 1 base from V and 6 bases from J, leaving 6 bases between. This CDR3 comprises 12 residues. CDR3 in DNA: TGTGCCAGCAGTGAATTTGGGTCTGAAGCTTTCTTT. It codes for CASSEFGSEAFF. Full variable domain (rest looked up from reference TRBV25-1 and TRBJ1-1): EADIYQTPRYLVIGTGKKITLECSQTMGHDKMYWYQQDPGMELHLIHYSYGVNSTEKGDLSSESTVSRIRTEHFPLTLESARPSHTSQYLCASSEFGSEAFFGQGTRLTVV.

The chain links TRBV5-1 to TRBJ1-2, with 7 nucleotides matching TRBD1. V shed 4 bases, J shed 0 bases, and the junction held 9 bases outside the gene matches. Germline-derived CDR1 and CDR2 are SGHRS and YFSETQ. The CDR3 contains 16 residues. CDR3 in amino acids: CASSGGQHPSNYGYTF. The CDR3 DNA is TGCGCCAGCAGCGGGGGACAGCATCCTTCTAACTATGGCTACACCTTC.

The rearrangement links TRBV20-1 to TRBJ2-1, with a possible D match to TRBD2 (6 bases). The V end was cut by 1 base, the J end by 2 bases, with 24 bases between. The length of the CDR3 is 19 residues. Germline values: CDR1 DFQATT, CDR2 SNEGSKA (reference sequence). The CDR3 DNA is TGCAGTGCTAGAGGCCGAGCGGACGGGACTCCGATGCCCTACAATGAGCAGTTCTTC. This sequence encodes CSARGRADGTPMPYNEQFF.

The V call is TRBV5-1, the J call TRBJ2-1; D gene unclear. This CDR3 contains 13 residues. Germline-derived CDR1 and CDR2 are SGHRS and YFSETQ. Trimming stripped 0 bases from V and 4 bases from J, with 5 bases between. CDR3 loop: CASSLDHYNEQFF. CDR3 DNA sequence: TGCGCCAGCAGCTTGGACCATTACAATGAGCAGTTCTTC.

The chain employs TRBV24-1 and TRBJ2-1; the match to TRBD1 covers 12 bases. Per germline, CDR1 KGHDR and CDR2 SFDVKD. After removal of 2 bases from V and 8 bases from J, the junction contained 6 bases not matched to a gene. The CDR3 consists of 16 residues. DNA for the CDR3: TGTGCCACCAGTGATTCCGGGACAGGGGGCCGGTATGAGCAGTTCTTC. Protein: CATSDSGTGGRYEQFF.

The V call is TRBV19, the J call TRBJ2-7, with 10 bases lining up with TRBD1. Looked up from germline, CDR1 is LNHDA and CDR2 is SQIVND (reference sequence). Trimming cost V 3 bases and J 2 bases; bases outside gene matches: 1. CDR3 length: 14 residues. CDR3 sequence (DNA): TGTGCCAGTAGTATGGGGACAGGGGCCTACGAGCAGTACTTC. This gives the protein CASSMGTGAYEQYF.